What follows are 24 T cell receptor beta chains derived from one specimen sequenced in a study of T cells in Graves' hyperthyroidism and ophthalmopathy. Amplification yielded TCR beta CDR3 regions, with RNA transcripts as the source. HTBI primers were the set used in a first-round RT-PCR of the TCR CDR3. TCRdb reprocessed the multiplex PCR reads with MiXCR, giving one entry per CDR3 protein. Among approximately 350,000 distinct CDR3 sequences, over 12% were seen once, and the ten largest hold approximately 20%. The sequenced material came from blood. These receptors came from an older woman with Graves' ophthalmopathy.

This clonotype showed up many times. The CDR3 loop reads CASGSLDTEAFF. The CDR3 nucleotides read TGTGCTAGTGGCAGCCTGGACACTGAAGCTTTCTTT. The rearrangement links TRBV12-5 to TRBJ1-1, with unresolved D. Germline lookup yields CDR1 LGHNT and CDR2 FRNRAP. The CDR3 sequence is 12 residues long. The ends were cut back, 6 bases at V and 3 bases at J, with 8 bases in the middle.

This clonotype showed up many times. The chain combines TRBV28 with TRBJ1-2, with 7 positions matching TRBD1. CDR1 MDHEN and CDR2 SYDVKM come from the germline V gene. V gave up 6 bases and J gave up 1 base; unmatched junction bases: 8. The CDR3 loop spans 15 amino acids. The CDR3 bases are TGTGCCAGCAGCTCCGACAGGGAGCTTAACTATGGCTACACCTTC. It specifies CASSSDRELNYGYTF.

This clonotype was observed a few times. The chain links TRBV5-1 to TRBJ2-2; 9 positions match TRBD2. Germline values: CDR1 SGHRS, CDR2 YFSETQ. The CDR3 has 18 amino acids. With V trimmed by 0 bases and J by 4 bases, 10 bases remained unmatched. CDR3 bases: TGCGCCAGCAGCTTGGATAGCGGGAGTCCTTTGGTCACCGGGGAGCTGTTTTTT. It translates to CASSLDSGSPLVTGELFF.

This clonotype was observed a few times. The CDR3 reads CASSKTGSYEQYF. In nucleotides, the CDR3 is TGTGCCAGTAGTAAAACAGGCTCCTACGAGCAGTACTTC. The J gene is TRBJ2-7, the V gene TRBV19, with a weak D call TRBD1 (5 bases). Between the trimmed V and J ends, which lost 4 bases and 0 bases, there was a span of 7 bases. Germline V CDR1 and CDR2: LNHDA, SQIVND (reference sequence). The CDR3 has 13 amino acids.

This clonotype came up many times. The V call is TRBV11-2, the J call TRBJ2-3; maybe TRBD1 (6 bases). V lost 1 base, J lost 11 bases, and 19 bases lay in between. This CDR3 has 15 residues. Per germline, CDR1 SGHAT and CDR2 FQNNGV. Written as DNA, the CDR3 is TGTGCCAGCAGCTTAGGACAGGAGAGTACTCGGGAGCAGTATTTT. Its translation: CASSLGQESTREQYF.

This chain links TRBV29-1 with TRBJ2-3; TRBD2 aligns across 10 bases. This CDR3 is built from 13 residues. The germline V gene has CDR1 SQVTM and CDR2 ANQGSEA. V dropped 7 bases and J dropped 7; count of bases not matched to a gene: 8. In DNA, the CDR3 is TGCAGCGCCGGGGCTAGCGGGGGAAATACGCAGTATTTT. Protein product: CSAGASGGNTQYF.

This clonotype was counted many times. The V call is TRBV5-1, the J call TRBJ2-1; 8 positions agree with TRBD2. The CDR3 runs 14 residues. The germline V gene has CDR1 SGHRS and CDR2 YFSETQ. V lost 0 bases, J lost 6 bases, and 2 bases stayed unmatched. DNA of the CDR3: TGCGCCAGCAGCTTGGGCGGACTAGCCAATGAGCAGTTCTTC. Translating gives CASSLGGLANEQFF. Complete variable domain (other parts from reference TRBV5-1 and TRBJ2-1): KAGVTQTPRYLIKTRGQQVTLSCSPISGHRSVSWYQQTPGQGLQFLFEYFSETQRNKGNFPGRFSGRQFSNSRSEMNVSTLELGDSALYLCASSLGGLANEQFFGPGTRLTVL.

The sample holds a few counts of this clonotype. The chain carries TRBV28 and TRBJ1-1; 9 bases line up with TRBD1. Germline V gene lookup returns CDR1 MDHEN and CDR2 SYDVKM. V gave up 5 bases and J gave up 5 bases; unmatched junction bases: 9. The CDR3 contains 15 residues. CDR3 sequence (DNA): TGTGCCAGCAGTGGAAGGACAGGGGCAGGTACTGAAGCTTTCTTT. Its protein is CASSGRTGAGTEAFF.

This sequence joins TRBV12-3 or TRBV12-4 and TRBJ2-7; D call uncertain. This CDR3 spans 16 amino acids. Deletions cut 3 bases from V and 1 base from J, with 16 bases between. In nucleotides, the CDR3 is TGTGCCAGCAGTTTTCTCGCCCCGCTAGTTTCCTACGAGCAGTACTTC. As protein: CASSFLAPLVSYEQYF.

This clonotype has ten or more counts. V is TRBV7-2 and J is TRBJ1-2; TRBD1 is a possible D gene (5 bases). The ends were cut back, 0 bases at V and 7 bases at J, with 9 bases in the middle. Germline V gives CDR1 SGHTA, CDR2 FQGNSA. The CDR3 is 13 amino acids. Here the CDR3 reads CASSLAAGPGYTF. CDR3 DNA sequence: TGTGCCAGCAGCTTAGCTGCAGGGCCTGGCTACACCTTC.

This clonotype showed up just a few times. This sequence may be a read error, since a much larger clone differs from it by one base. The rearrangement joins TRBV12-3 or TRBV12-4 to TRBJ2-6; TRBD1 matches at 8 bases. The CDR3 length is 19 residues. The CDR3 loop is CASSTSPGQANSGSNVLTF. The CDR3 DNA follows: TGTGCCAGCAGTACCTCCCCGGGACAGGCTAACTCTGGGTCCAACGTCCTGACTTTC.

The rearrangement joins TRBV28 to TRBJ2-7; D not certain. The CDR3 length is 15 residues. Germline V gene sequence: CDR1 MDHEN, CDR2 SYDVKM. V was pared by 6 bases and J by 0 bases, with 15 bases between. Here the CDR3 DNA reads TGTGCCAGCAGCCCCGGGCCTGGTCTCTCCTACGAGCAGTACTTC. Translation gives CASSPGPGLSYEQYF.

In its sample, this clonotype was seen many times. The CDR3 coding sequence is TGCAGTGCTCCTGCCAAAGAGACCCAGTACTTC. This gives the protein CSAPAKETQYF. The chain links TRBV20-1 to TRBJ2-5; D unclear. Trimming shortened V by 5 bases and J by 3 bases, and 7 bases separated the two germline ends. Germline CDR1 reads DFQATT; CDR2 reads SNEGSKA (reference sequence). The CDR3 totals 11 residues.

This clonotype showed up many times. V gene TRBV12-5 combines with J gene TRBJ2-5; 7 bases line up with TRBD2. The ends lost 0 bases at V and 5 bases at J; junction bases unmatched: 6. Germline CDR1 reads LGHNT; CDR2 reads FRNRAP. The CDR3 consists of 15 residues. The CDR3 region has the DNA TGTGCTAGTGGTTTGGTACTGGGGGGAGGGGAGACCCAGTACTTC. Protein: CASGLVLGGGETQYF.

This clonotype showed up just a few times. A much larger clone is a single base away; this may be a read error. V is TRBV20-1 and J is TRBJ2-7; 10 nucleotides match TRBD2. The CDR3 is 14 amino acids. V shed 2 bases and J 2 bases; nucleotides not matched to a gene: 3. Germline V gene data show CDR1 as DFQATT and CDR2 as SNEGSKA (reference sequence). The CDR3 sequence: CSARRTSGTYEQYF. The CDR3 DNA is TGCAGTGCTAGACGGACTAGCGGAACCTACGAGCAGTACTTC.

The chain recombines TRBV6-1 with TRBJ2-7; tentatively, D is TRBD1 or TRBD2 (6 bases each). Trimming cost V 2 bases and J 1 base, with 12 bases left between them. Looked up from germline, CDR1 is MNHNS and CDR2 is SASEGT. The CDR3 length is 15 residues. CDR3 sequence: CASSEYKGGSYEQYF. Here the CDR3 DNA reads TGTGCCAGCAGTGAATATAAGGGGGGATCCTACGAGCAGTACTTC.

Ten or more counts support this clonotype. This chain connects TRBV5-1 to TRBJ2-1, with 9 bases fitting TRBD1. This CDR3 region has 16 residues. Losses at the gene ends were 5 bases for V and 6 bases for J; bases not matched to a gene: 12. Per germline, CDR1 SGHRS and CDR2 YFSETQ. The CDR3 DNA sequence: TGCGCCAGCAGTTTCCCGGGACAGGGAGGAGTCAATGAGCAGTTCTTC. Its protein product is CASSFPGQGGVNEQFF.

This clonotype was picked up many times. The chain links TRBV27 to TRBJ2-5; D unresolved. This CDR3 is 14 amino acids long. V lost 5 bases to trimming and J lost 1 base, with 11 bases between them. Germline CDR1 reads MNHEY; CDR2 reads SMNVEV (reference sequence). The CDR3 coding sequence is TGTGCCAGCAGTCCCGGAGACCTCCAAGAGACCCAGTACTTC. Translation: CASSPGDLQETQYF.

This clonotype was observed a few times. The genes are TRBV29-1 and TRBJ2-5, with D possibly being TRBD1 (5 bases). This CDR3 comprises 14 residues. Deletions cut 3 bases from V and 0 bases from J, with 11 bases between. The germline V gene encodes CDR1 SQVTM and CDR2 ANQGSEA. Here the CDR3 DNA reads TGCAGCGTTGACAGGGTCAGGTACCAAGAGACCCAGTACTTC. It is translated as CSVDRVRYQETQYF.

As to this clonotype: This may come from a read error, since a much larger clone is one base off. This chain links TRBV3-1 with TRBJ2-7; a weak D match, TRBD1 (6 bases). CDR1 is LGHDT, CDR2 YNNKEL, per germline (reference sequence). The CDR3 extends over 16 amino acids. V lost 8 bases and J 4 bases, leaving 24 bases between the germline ends. CDR3 nucleotide sequence: TGTGCCAGCGGCCTTAGCACAGGGAAGGTTTCGTACGAGCAGTACTTC. As protein: CASGLSTGKVSYEQYF.

The chain carries TRBV6-9 and TRBJ2-7, with 11 bases lining up with TRBD2. V trimming: 5 bases; J trimming: 2 bases; junction bases outside the gene matches: 8. Germline V gene data show CDR1 as MNHGY and CDR2 as SVAAGI. There are 16 residues in the CDR3. CDR3 in amino acids: CASSITGTSGPYEQYF. The CDR3 bases are TGTGCCAGCAGTATTACCGGGACTAGCGGACCCTACGAGCAGTACTTC.

This clonotype showed up just a few times. The rearrangement joins TRBV11-1 to TRBJ2-1, with D possibly being TRBD1 or TRBD2 (5 bases each). The length of the CDR3 is 13 residues. V dropped 6 bases and J dropped 9 bases, with 15 bases sitting between them. From germline, CDR1 is SGHAT and CDR2 FQDESV (reference sequence). As DNA, the CDR3 is TGTGCCAGCAGAGGAGGACGGGGCCCTGAGCAGTTCTTC. Translation gives CASRGGRGPEQFF. The full variable domain, its missing parts supplied by reference TRBV11-1 and TRBJ2-1, is EAEVAQSPRYKITEKSQAVAFWCDPISGHATLYWYRQILGQGPELLVQFQDESVVDDSQLPKDRFSAERLKGVDSTLKIQPAELGDSAMYLCASRGGRGPEQFFGPGTRLTVL.

The rearrangement uses TRBV6-1 and TRBJ2-2, with D hard to call. Germline CDR1 reads MNHNS; CDR2 reads SASEGT. CDR3 length: 15 amino acids. Deletions cut 5 bases from V and 5 bases from J, with 15 bases between. Here the CDR3 DNA reads TGTGCCAGCAGTTATTTTCAGGCCGGTACCGGGGAGCTGTTTTTT. Amino acids: CASSYFQAGTGELFF.

This chain links TRBV20-1 with TRBJ2-5; TRBD2 might be the D (7 bases). This CDR3 has 16 residues. V lost 0 bases and J lost 0, with 14 bases in between. Germline V gene data show CDR1 as DFQATT and CDR2 as SNEGSKA (reference sequence). This chain's CDR3 is CSARDLGGGHQETQYF. In nucleotides, the CDR3 is TGCAGTGCTAGAGATCTGGGGGGGGGCCACCAAGAGACCCAGTACTTC.